The 18 T cell receptor gamma chains in this list originate from one sample, sequenced in a study of gamma delta lymphoproliferative disorders and STAT genes. The receptor sequences were amplified from genomic DNA of peripheral blood mononuclear cells. TCRdb re-processed the multiplex PCR reads using CATT. The data contain a few thousand gamma-chain clones, approximately 10% of them singletons. Sequencing input: blood. The receptors come from a human donor with gamma-delta T-cell large granular lymphocyte leukemia.

By sample share, this clone is medium-sized (0.01 to 0.1%). The rearrangement uses TRGV2 and TRGJP1. The J gene, absent from TCRdb, was called here by matching the DNA to germline. This CDR3 has 14 residues. CDR1 is EGSNGY and CDR2 is YDSYNSKV in the germline V gene. V was pared by 0 bases and J by 7 bases, with 5 bases of the junction left unmatched. The CDR3 loop is CATWDGRVGWFKIF. In DNA form, the CDR3 reads TGTGCCACCTGGGACGGGCGAGTTGGTTGGTTCAAGATATTT.

By frequency in the sample, this clone is medium-sized. The chain joins TRGV3 to TRGJ1 or TRGJ2. The J gene is absent in TCRdb and was assigned here via DNA matching to germline. The germline V gene encodes CDR1 VTNTFY and CDR2 YDVSTARD (reference sequence). The V and J ends lost 0 bases and 12 bases, in that order; junction bases with no gene match: 5. The length of the CDR3 is 11 residues. CDR3 in amino acids: CATWDRRGKLF. The DNA of the CDR3 is TGTGCCACCTGGGACAGGCGTGGGAAACTCTTT.

The chain recombines TRGV4 with TRGJ1 or TRGJ2. The J gene, missing from TCRdb, was assigned here through DNA to germline matching. In germline, CDR1 is EGSTGY, CDR2 YDSYTSSV. This CDR3 has 15 residues. The ends lost 3 bases at V and 0 bases at J; junction bases unmatched: 8. CDR3 sequence (DNA): TGTGCCACCTGGGATCCAGAGCCGAATTATTATAAGAAACTCTTT. It translates to CATWDPEPNYYKKLF.

In this sample, this clone is medium-sized. The V and J genes are TRGV2 and TRGJP2. The J gene was missing in TCRdb and was found by matching the end of the DNA to germline. Per germline, CDR1 EGSNGY and CDR2 YDSYNSKV. V lost 7 bases to trimming and J lost 4 bases; unmatched junction nucleotides: 6. This CDR3 has 13 amino acids. Here the CDR3 reads CATCDSSDWIKTF. The CDR3 bases are TGTGCCACCTGCGACTCTAGTGATTGGATCAAGACGTTT.

This clone is categorized as medium-sized (0.01 to 0.1%). The chain has TRGV2 and TRGJ1 or TRGJ2. The J gene is not listed in TCRdb, so it was assigned here from a DNA match to germline. Germline values: CDR1 EGSNGY, CDR2 YDSYNSKV. V was pared by 1 base and J by 0 bases, with 3 bases of the junction left unmatched. This CDR3 has 14 residues. As DNA, the CDR3 is TGTGCCACCTGGGACGGTACGAATTATTATAAGAAACTCTTT. As protein: CATWDGTNYYKKLF.

This clone was seen only once. The chain couples TRGV11 to TRGJ1 or TRGJ2. TCRdb is silent on the J gene; assignment here came from matching the DNA to germline. TRGV11 is marked as an open reading frame, function uncertain. The length of the CDR3 is 11 residues. V shed 7 bases and J 10 bases; nucleotides not matched to a gene: 7. Written as DNA, the CDR3 is TGTGCCTGCTGGATAGAGGAAAAGAAACTCTTT. It yields the protein CACWIEEKKLF.

Within the sample, this clone is medium-sized (0.01 to 0.1%). This rearrangement joins TRGV10 to TRGJ1 or TRGJ2. The J gene, absent from TCRdb, was called here by matching the DNA to germline. TRGV10 is an ORF, with its function uncertain. This CDR3 has 16 amino acids. V trimming: 8 bases; J trimming: 2 bases; junction bases outside the gene matches: 16. The CDR3 coding sequence is TGTGCTGCGTGGGATTATCTGGGGTTGGATTATTATAAGAAACTCTTT. Translating it yields CAAWDYLGLDYYKKLF.

Turning to this clone: TCRdb's protein, taken from a much larger clone, differs from this DNA's translation at residue 12, likely owing to a read error; the protein displayed comes from the DNA. V is TRGV9 and J is TRGJP. No J gene was available from TCRdb, and it was assigned here by a germline match of the DNA. CDR3 length: 15 amino acids. Per the germline V gene, CDR1 is GITISATS and CDR2 is ISYDGTV (reference sequence). CDR3 residues: CALWEEELGKKVKVF. CDR3 coding DNA: TGTGCCTTGTGGGAGGAAGAGTTGGGCAAAAAAGTCAAGGTATTT.

This clone appeared a few times. Its ends do not fully match the called genes, so a read error is possible. Within the sample, other DNA sequences also encode this same CDR3. The chain combines TRGV3 with TRGJ1 or TRGJ2. The J gene is not listed in TCRdb, so it was assigned here from a DNA match to germline. Per the germline V gene, CDR1 is VTNTFY and CDR2 is YDVSTARD (reference sequence). The CDR3 is 14 amino acids. Here the CDR3 DNA reads TGCGCCACCTGGGACAGGCCGAGTTATTATAAGAAACTCTTT. Encoded protein: CATWDRPSYYKKLF.

V gene TRGV2 combines with J gene TRGJ1 or TRGJ2. No J segment appears in TCRdb, so it was assigned here by matching the sequence to germline. Germline-derived CDR1 and CDR2 are EGSNGY and YDSYNSKV. The CDR3 has 12 residues. J gave up 9 bases and V 1 base, and 6 bases lay outside the gene matches. CDR3 amino acids: CATWDGPFKKLF. The CDR3 DNA reads TGTGCCACCTGGGACGGCCCTTTTAAGAAACTCTTT.

A remark on this clone: Additional DNA sequences in this sample encode the identical CDR3. The DNA for the CDR3 is TGTGCCACCTGGGAGTCATGGAAACTCTTT. It yields the protein CATWESWKLF. The V and J genes are TRGV8 and TRGJ1 or TRGJ2. No J gene was available from TCRdb, and it was assigned here by a germline match of the DNA. Losses at the gene ends were 4 bases for V and 12 bases for J; bases not matched to a gene: 6. The length of the CDR3 is 10 residues. Per the germline V gene, CDR1 is VENAVY and CDR2 is YDSYNSRV.

The rearrangement uses TRGV8 and TRGJ1 or TRGJ2. The J gene was missing in TCRdb and was found by matching the end of the DNA to germline. V shed 1 base and J 10 bases; nucleotides not matched to a gene: 7. The CDR3 is 12 amino acids. Germline V gene sequence: CDR1 VENAVY, CDR2 YDSYNSRV. CDR3 residues: CATWDRGLKKLF. In DNA form, the CDR3 reads TGTGCCACCTGGGATAGAGGTTTGAAGAAACTCTTT.

This clone is medium-sized (0.01 to 0.1%) by share. This sequence joins TRGV5 and TRGJ1 or TRGJ2. As TCRdb names no J gene, one was assigned here on the basis of a DNA match to germline. The CDR3 spans 14 residues. With V trimmed by 0 bases and J by 5 bases, 7 bases remained unmatched. CDR1 is VINAFY, CDR2 YDVSNSKD, per germline. Here the CDR3 DNA reads TGTGCCACCTGGGACAGGCCTCTGGATTATAAGAAACTCTTT. It is translated as CATWDRPLDYKKLF.

Comment on this clone: A much more abundant neighbour one base away suggests this may be a read error. The chain has TRGV2 and TRGJP2. TCRdb carries no J gene annotation; the J gene was assigned here by matching the DNA with germline. Looked up from germline, CDR1 is EGSNGY and CDR2 is YDSYNSKV. The CDR3 has 25 amino acids. The CDR3: CAPWDGPPRRVGSIRRRSSDWIKTF. CDR3 DNA: TGTGCCCCCTGGGACGGGCCTCCAAGGCGTGTGGGTTCAATTCGTAGGCGTAGTAGTGATTGGATCAAGACGTTT.

There are a few counts of this clone. The J gene is TRGJ1 or TRGJ2, the V gene TRGV2. TCRdb is silent on the J gene; assignment here came from matching the DNA to germline. The V and J ends lost 0 bases and 0 bases, in that order; junction bases with no gene match: 2. Germline-derived CDR1 and CDR2 are EGSNGY and YDSYNSKV. This CDR3 is 14 amino acids long. The CDR3 region has the DNA TGTGCCACCTGGGACGGGGGGAATTATTATAAGAAACTCTTT. It is translated as CATWDGGNYYKKLF.

The V gene is listed as TRGV10; no J gene was called. TRGV10 is an open reading frame whose function is uncertain. The CDR3 has 14 residues. The CDR3 loop is CAAWDPQTGWFKLF. The DNA for the CDR3 is TGTGCTGCGTGGGATCCCCAAACTGGTTGGTTCAAGCTATTT.

By sample share, this clone is medium-sized. Distinct nucleotide sequences in the sample also encode this CDR3. The CDR3 region has the DNA TGTGCCACCTGGGACGGCCCTTATAAGAAACTCTTT. Translated, it gives CATWDGPYKKLF. The V and J genes are TRGV2 and TRGJ1 or TRGJ2. The J gene comes from matching the DNA to germline here; TCRdb lacks it. The CDR3 runs 12 residues. CDR1 is EGSNGY, CDR2 YDSYNSKV, per germline. The J segment lost 6 bases and the V segment lost 1 base, leaving 3 bases of the junction unmatched.

By share, this clone counts as medium-sized. The chain recombines TRGV9 with TRGJP. TCRdb gives no J gene; it was assigned here by matching the DNA to germline. This CDR3 spans 15 amino acids. The V segment lost 3 bases and the J segment 9 bases; nucleotides outside the gene matches: 5. Germline values: CDR1 GITISATS, CDR2 ISYDGTV (reference sequence). The CDR3: CALWESGLGKKIKVF. Written as DNA, the CDR3 is TGTGCCTTGTGGGAGTCGGGGTTGGGCAAAAAAATCAAGGTATTT.